This is a list of T cell receptor beta chains from one sample in a study of T-cell memory formation after mild COVID-19. TCRdb processed the 5' RACE reads anew with MiXCR; each CDR3 protein has one entry. The data show approximately 410,000 distinct CDR3 sequences, 20% to 25% seen once. Sequencing was done on a sample of PBMCs or a T cell subset sorted from them (not recorded which). The receptors here all came from an adult woman who had mild COVID-19 (a few samples of this study predate the infection). Cell type and time point are not known. The CDR3 runs from the conserved cysteine through the conserved F or W. The D gene is left open where the match is weak. Part of the rows lack a size; the others show once, few, many or a class for expanded clones.

size: .; D: .; J: TRBJ2-3; V: TRBV24-1; CDR3: CATSPGLLDTQYF; DNA: TGTGCCACCAGTCCGGGGCTTCTTGATACGCAGTATTTT
size: once; D: TRBD2; J: TRBJ2-3; V: TRBV12-3/TRBV12-4; CDR3: CASSFTGGRDTQYF; DNA: TGTGCCAGCAGTTTTACGGGGGGGCGCGATACGCAGTATTTT
size: few; D: .; J: TRBJ2-7; V: TRBV12-3/TRBV12-4; CDR3: CASSPERQTIYSYEQYF; DNA: TGTGCCAGCAGCCCCGAGAGACAGACTATATACTCCTACGAGCAGTACTTC
size: few; D: .; J: TRBJ1-2; V: TRBV5-1; CDR3: CASSPWDTNYGYTF; DNA: TGCGCCAGCAGTCCATGGGACACTAACTATGGCTACACCTTC
size: .; D: TRBD1; J: TRBJ2-2; V: TRBV2; CDR3: CASRGGQGSFGELFF; DNA: TGTGCCAGCAGAGGGGGCCAGGGGAGTTTCGGGGAGCTGTTTTTT
size: .; D: TRBD1; J: TRBJ2-7; V: TRBV6-5; CDR3: CASSYDRVYEQYF; DNA: TGTGCCAGCAGTTACGACAGGGTCTACGAGCAGTACTTC
size: few; D: .; J: TRBJ1-1; V: TRBV5-1; CDR3: CASAHGGNTEAFF; DNA: TGCGCCAGCGCCCACGGGGGGAACACTGAAGCTTTCTTT
size: few; D: .; J: TRBJ1-6; V: TRBV12-3/TRBV12-4; CDR3: CASSFGRLNSPLHF; DNA: TGTGCCAGCAGTTTCGGACGGTTAAATTCACCCCTCCACTTT
size: few; D: .; J: TRBJ2-4; V: TRBV3-1; CDR3: CASSWDGNIQYF; DNA: TGTGCCAGCAGCTGGGACGGAAACATTCAGTACTTC
size: .; D: .; J: TRBJ1-2; V: TRBV12-3/TRBV12-4; CDR3: CASSPGGSINYGYTF; DNA: TGTGCCAGCAGTCCCGGGGGCTCGATTAACTATGGCTACACCTTC
size: .; D: .; J: TRBJ2-3; V: TRBV12-3/TRBV12-4; CDR3: CASSSQSGGLNTQYF; DNA: TGTGCCAGCAGTTCCCAGAGTGGGGGTTTGAATACGCAGTATTTT
size: few; D: TRBD1; J: TRBJ2-7; V: TRBV6-5; CDR3: CASTFSGTGAYEQYF; DNA: TGTGCCAGCACCTTCTCCGGGACAGGGGCCTACGAGCAGTACTTC
size: few; D: .; J: TRBJ2-5; V: TRBV29-1; CDR3: CSSFGGTYQETQYF; DNA: TGCAGCTCTTTTGGCGGGACGTACCAAGAGACCCAGTACTTC
size: .; D: .; J: TRBJ1-1; V: TRBV7-9; CDR3: CASSLALNSGGGTEAFF; DNA: TGTGCCAGCAGCTTAGCCCTGAATTCCGGGGGCGGCACTGAAGCTTTCTTT
size: few; D: .; J: TRBJ2-7; V: TRBV7-9; CDR3: CASSLSETTNPEIRRF; DNA: TGTGCCAGCAGCTTATCCGAGACTACGAACCCGGAAATTCGCCGATTC
size: .; D: TRBD1; J: TRBJ2-1; V: TRBV6-5; CDR3: CASNLYPGQGANEQFF; DNA: TGTGCCAGCAACTTGTATCCGGGACAGGGGGCGAATGAGCAGTTCTTC
size: .; D: .; J: TRBJ2-5; V: TRBV27; CDR3: CASSFWGGEETQYF; DNA: TGTGCCAGCAGTTTCTGGGGGGGCGAAGAGACCCAGTACTTC
size: .; D: .; J: TRBJ2-1; V: TRBV5-4; CDR3: CASSRAGGGYNEQFF; DNA: TGTGCCAGCAGCCGGGCTGGCGGAGGCTACAATGAGCAGTTCTTC
size: .; D: TRBD1; J: TRBJ2-3; V: TRBV7-6; CDR3: CASSLWTGTGLDF; DNA: TGTGCCAGCAGCTTATGGACCGGGACAGGCTTAGATTTT
size: .; D: .; J: TRBJ1-1; V: TRBV19; CDR3: CASSTPGANTEAFF; DNA: TGTGCCAGTAGTACCCCGGGCGCGAACACTGAAGCTTTCTTT
size: .; D: .; J: TRBJ1-1; V: TRBV6-6; CDR3: CASSHGTEAFF; DNA: TGTGCCAGCAGTCATGGCACTGAAGCTTTCTTT
size: .; D: .; J: TRBJ1-5; V: TRBV20-1; CDR3: CSARDSYSNQPQHF; DNA: TGCAGTGCTAGAGACAGTTATAGCAATCAGCCCCAGCATTTT
size: many; D: .; J: TRBJ2-5; V: TRBV30; CDR3: CAWSVRRGETQYF; DNA: TGTGCCTGGAGTGTACGACGGGGAGAGACCCAGTACTTC
size: many; D: .; J: TRBJ2-6; V: TRBV6-2/TRBV6-3; CDR3: CASSYDGSGANVLTF; DNA: TGTGCCAGCAGTTACGACGGGTCTGGGGCCAACGTCCTGACTTTC
size: .; D: .; J: TRBJ1-1; V: TRBV12-3/TRBV12-4; CDR3: CASSLPHLEGTHATEAFF; DNA: TGTGCCAGCAGTCTACCCCATTTAGAGGGCACTCATGCCACTGAAGCTTTCTTT
size: few; D: .; J: TRBJ2-7; V: TRBV29-1; CDR3: CSVLVGPSSYEQYF; DNA: TGCAGCGTTCTTGTGGGTCCGAGCTCCTACGAGCAGTACTTC
size: few; D: .; J: TRBJ2-4; V: TRBV7-2; CDR3: CASSLKAKNIQYF; DNA: TGTGCCAGCAGCTTAAAGGCCAAAAACATTCAGTACTTC
size: .; D: .; J: TRBJ1-5; V: TRBV5-1; CDR3: CASSAGENQPQHF; DNA: TGCGCCAGCAGCGCCGGGGAGAATCAGCCCCAGCATTTT